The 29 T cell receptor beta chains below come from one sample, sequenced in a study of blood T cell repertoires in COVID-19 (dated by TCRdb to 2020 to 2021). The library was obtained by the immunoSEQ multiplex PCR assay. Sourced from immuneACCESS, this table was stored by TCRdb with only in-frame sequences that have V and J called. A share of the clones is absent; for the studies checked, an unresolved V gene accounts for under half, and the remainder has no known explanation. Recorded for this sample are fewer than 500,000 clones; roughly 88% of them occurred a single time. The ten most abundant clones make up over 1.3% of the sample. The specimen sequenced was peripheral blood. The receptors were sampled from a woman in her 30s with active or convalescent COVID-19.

CDR3 coding DNA: TGTGCCAGCAGCTTGACAGGGCTGTGGTCCGAGCAGTACTTC. It specifies CASSLTGLWSEQYF. The V call is TRBV5-6, the J call TRBJ2-7; D possibly corresponds to TRBD1 (6 bases). CDR1 and CDR2 (germline): SGHDT, YYEEEE. Trimming left V 1 base short and J 6 bases short, with 14 bases between. CDR3 size: 14 residues.

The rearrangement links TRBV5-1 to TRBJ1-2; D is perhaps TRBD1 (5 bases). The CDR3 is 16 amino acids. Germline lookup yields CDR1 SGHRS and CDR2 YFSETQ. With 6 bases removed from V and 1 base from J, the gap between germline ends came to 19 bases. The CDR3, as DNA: TGCGCCAGCATTCCCGCCCCAGGGCAGAATAACTATGGCTACACCTTC. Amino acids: CASIPAPGQNNYGYTF.

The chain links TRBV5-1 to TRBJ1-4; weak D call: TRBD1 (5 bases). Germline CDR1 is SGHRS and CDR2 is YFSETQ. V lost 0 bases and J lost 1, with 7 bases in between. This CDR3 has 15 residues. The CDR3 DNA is TGCGCCAGCAGCTTGGTTCAGGGAACTAATGAAAAACTGTTTTTT. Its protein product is CASSLVQGTNEKLFF.

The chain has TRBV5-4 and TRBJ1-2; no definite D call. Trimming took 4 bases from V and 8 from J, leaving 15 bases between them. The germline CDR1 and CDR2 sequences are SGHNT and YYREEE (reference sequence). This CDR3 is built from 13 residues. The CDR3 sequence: CASSADTPGGYTF. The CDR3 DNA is TGTGCCAGCAGCGCCGACACCCCGGGAGGCTACACCTTC. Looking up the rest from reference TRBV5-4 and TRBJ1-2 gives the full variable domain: ETGVTQSPTHLIKTRGQQVTLRCSSQSGHNTVSWYQQALGQGPQFIFQYYREEENGRGNFPPRFSGLQFPNYSSELNVNALELDDSALYLCASSADTPGGYTFGSGTRLTVV.

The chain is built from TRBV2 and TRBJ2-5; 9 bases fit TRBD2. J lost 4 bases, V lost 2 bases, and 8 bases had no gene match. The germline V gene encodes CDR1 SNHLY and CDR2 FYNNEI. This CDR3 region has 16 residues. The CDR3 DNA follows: TGTGCCAGCAGTGAATGGGTAGCGGGGGTGGGAGAGACCCAGTACTTC. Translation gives CASSEWVAGVGETQYF.

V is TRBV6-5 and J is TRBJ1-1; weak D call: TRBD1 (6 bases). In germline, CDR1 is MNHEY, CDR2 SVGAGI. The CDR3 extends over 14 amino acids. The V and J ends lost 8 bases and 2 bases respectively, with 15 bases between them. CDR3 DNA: TGTGCCAGCTACAGGGTTGAGGGAAACACTGAAGCTTTCTTT. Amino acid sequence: CASYRVEGNTEAFF.

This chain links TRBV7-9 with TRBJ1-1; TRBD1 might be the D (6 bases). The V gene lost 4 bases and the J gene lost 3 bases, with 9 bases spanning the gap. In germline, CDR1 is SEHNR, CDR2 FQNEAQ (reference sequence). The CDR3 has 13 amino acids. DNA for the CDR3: TGTGCCAGCAGCTACGGGACACACACTGAAGCTTTCTTT. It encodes CASSYGTHTEAFF. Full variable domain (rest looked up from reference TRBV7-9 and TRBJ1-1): DTGVSQNPRHKITKRGQNVTFRCDPISEHNRLYWYRQTLGQGPEFLTYFQNEAQLEKSRLLSDRFSAERPKGSFSTLEIQRTEQGDSAMYLCASSYGTHTEAFFGQGTRLTVV.

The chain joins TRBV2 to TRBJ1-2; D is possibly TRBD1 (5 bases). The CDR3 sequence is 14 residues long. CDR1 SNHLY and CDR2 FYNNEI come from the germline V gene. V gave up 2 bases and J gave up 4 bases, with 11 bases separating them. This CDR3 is CASSELSGRYGYTF. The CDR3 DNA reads TGTGCCAGCAGTGAATTATCAGGGCGCTATGGCTACACCTTC.

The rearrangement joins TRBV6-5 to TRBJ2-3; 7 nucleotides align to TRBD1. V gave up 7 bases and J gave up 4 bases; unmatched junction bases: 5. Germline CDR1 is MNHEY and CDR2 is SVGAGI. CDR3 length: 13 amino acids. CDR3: CASISRGSDTQYF. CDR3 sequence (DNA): TGTGCCAGCATTAGCAGGGGGTCAGATACGCAGTATTTT.

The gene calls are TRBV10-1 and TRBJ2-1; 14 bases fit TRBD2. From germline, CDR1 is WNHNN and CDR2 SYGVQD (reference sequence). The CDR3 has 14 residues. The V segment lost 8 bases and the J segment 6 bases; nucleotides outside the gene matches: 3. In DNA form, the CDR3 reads TGCGCCAGCGGGGGGACTAGCGGGAGCAATGAGCAGTTCTTC. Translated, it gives CASGGTSGSNEQFF.

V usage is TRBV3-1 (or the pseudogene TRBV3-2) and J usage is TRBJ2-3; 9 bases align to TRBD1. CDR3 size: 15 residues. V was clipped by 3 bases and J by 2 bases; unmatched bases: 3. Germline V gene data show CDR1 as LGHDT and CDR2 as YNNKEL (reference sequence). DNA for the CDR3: TGTGCCAGCAGCCACGGGGACAGGGTCACAGATACGCAGTATTTT. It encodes CASSHGDRVTDTQYF.

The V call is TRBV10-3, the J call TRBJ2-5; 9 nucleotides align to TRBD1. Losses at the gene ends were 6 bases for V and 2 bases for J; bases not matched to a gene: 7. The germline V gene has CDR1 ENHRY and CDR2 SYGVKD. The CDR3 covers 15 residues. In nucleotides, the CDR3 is TGTGCCATCAGCACAGGGGGCGCGGCTCAAGAGACCCAGTACTTC. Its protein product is CAISTGGAAQETQYF.

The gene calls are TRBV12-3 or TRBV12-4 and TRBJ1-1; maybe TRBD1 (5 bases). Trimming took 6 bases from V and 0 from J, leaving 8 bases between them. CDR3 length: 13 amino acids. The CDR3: CASSRRVNTEAFF. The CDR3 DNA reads TGTGCCAGCAGCCGCAGGGTGAACACTGAAGCTTTCTTT.

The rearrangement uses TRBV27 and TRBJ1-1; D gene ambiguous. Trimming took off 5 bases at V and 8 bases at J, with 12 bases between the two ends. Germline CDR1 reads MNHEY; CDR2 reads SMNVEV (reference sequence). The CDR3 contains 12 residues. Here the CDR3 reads CASSPPGGEAFF. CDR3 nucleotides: TGTGCCAGCAGTCCCCCGGGCGGGGAAGCTTTCTTT.

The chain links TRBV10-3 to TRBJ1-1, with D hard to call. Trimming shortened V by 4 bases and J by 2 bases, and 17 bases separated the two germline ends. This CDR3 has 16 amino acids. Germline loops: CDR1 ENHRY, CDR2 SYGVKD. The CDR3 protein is CAISVDSLARNTEAFF. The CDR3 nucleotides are TGTGCCATCAGTGTTGACTCACTGGCCAGAAACACTGAAGCTTTCTTT.

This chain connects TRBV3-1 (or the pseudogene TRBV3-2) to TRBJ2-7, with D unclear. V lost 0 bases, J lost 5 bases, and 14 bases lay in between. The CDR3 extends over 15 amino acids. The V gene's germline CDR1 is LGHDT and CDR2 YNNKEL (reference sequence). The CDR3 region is CASSQESGGYNEQYF. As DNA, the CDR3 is TGTGCCAGCAGCCAAGAGTCGGGTGGTTATAACGAGCAGTACTTC.

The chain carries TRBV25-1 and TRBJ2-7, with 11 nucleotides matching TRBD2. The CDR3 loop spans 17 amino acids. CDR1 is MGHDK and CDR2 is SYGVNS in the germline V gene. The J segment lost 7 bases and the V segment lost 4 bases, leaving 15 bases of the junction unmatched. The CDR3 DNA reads TGTGCCAGCAGTGCCTTCACGACTAGCGGGAATAGGGGGGAGCAGTACTTC. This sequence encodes CASSAFTTSGNRGEQYF.

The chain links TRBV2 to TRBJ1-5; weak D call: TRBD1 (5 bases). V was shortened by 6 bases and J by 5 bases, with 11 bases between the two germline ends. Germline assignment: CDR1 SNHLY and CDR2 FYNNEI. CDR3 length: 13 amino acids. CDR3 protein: CASRTGGYQPQHF. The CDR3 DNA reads TGTGCCAGCAGGACCGGGGGGTATCAGCCCCAGCATTTT.

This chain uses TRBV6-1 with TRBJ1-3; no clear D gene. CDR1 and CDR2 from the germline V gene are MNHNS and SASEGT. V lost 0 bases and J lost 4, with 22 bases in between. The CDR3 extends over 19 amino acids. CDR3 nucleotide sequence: TGTGCCAGCAGTGAAGCTCGACCGGGTCCATATCCTCTGGGAAACACCATATATTTT. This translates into CASSEARPGPYPLGNTIYF.

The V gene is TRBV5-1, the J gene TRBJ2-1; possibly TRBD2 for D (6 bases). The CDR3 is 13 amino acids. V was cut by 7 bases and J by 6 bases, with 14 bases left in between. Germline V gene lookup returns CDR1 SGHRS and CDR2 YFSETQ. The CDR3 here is CASGSFGGNEQFF. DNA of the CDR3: TGCGCCAGCGGGTCCTTCGGGGGCAATGAGCAGTTCTTC.

CDR3 residues: CASRVLAGDRGEQFF. CDR3 nucleotide sequence: TGTGCCAGCAGAGTACTAGCGGGAGACCGGGGTGAGCAGTTCTTC. The J gene is TRBJ2-1, the V gene TRBV6-5; 11 nucleotides agree with TRBD2. The CDR3 is 15 amino acids. V shed 6 bases and J 9 bases; nucleotides not matched to a gene: 10. The germline CDR1 and CDR2 sequences are MNHEY and SVGAGI.

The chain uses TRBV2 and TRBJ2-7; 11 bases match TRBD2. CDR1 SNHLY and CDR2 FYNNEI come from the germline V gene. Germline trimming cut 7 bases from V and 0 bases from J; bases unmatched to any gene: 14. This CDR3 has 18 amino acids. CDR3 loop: CASIGTSGLVSLSYEQYF. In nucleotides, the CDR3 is TGTGCCAGCATCGGGACTAGCGGCCTCGTCTCTCTCTCCTACGAGCAGTACTTC.

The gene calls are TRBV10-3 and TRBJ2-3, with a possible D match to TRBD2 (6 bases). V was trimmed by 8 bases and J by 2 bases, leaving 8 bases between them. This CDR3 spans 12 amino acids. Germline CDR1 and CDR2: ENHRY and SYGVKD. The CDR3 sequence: CAIRDFTDTQYF. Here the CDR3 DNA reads TGTGCCATCCGGGACTTCACAGATACGCAGTATTTT.

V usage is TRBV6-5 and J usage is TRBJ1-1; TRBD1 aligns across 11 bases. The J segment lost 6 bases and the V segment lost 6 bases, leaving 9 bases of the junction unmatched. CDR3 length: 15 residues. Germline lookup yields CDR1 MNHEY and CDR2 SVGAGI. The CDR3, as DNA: TGTGCCAGCAGGACCGGGACAGGGGGAAGGGCTGAAGCTTTCTTT. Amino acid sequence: CASRTGTGGRAEAFF.

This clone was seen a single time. The CDR3 DNA reads TGTGCCAGCAGCTTAGAGGTTGTGGGACAAGATTATGGCTACACCTTC. It codes for CASSLEVVGQDYGYTF. This sequence joins TRBV7-8 and TRBJ1-2; maybe TRBD1 (6 bases). V lost 1 base and J lost 5, with 17 bases in between. The CDR3 is 16 residues long. Germline CDR1 and CDR2: SGHVS and FQNEAQ.

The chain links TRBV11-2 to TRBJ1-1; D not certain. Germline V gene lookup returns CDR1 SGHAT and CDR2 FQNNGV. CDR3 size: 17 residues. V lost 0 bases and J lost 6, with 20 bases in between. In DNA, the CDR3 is TGTGCCAGCAGCTTAGATGTGGGCATCCCGGATAAGTCTGAAGCTTTCTTT. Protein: CASSLDVGIPDKSEAFF.

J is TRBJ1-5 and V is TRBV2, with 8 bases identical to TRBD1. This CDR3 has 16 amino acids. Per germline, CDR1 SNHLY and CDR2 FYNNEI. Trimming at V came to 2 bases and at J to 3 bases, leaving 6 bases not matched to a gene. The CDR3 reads CASSEPEGQVNQPQHF. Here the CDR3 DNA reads TGTGCCAGCAGTGAACCAGAGGGACAGGTCAATCAGCCCCAGCATTTT.

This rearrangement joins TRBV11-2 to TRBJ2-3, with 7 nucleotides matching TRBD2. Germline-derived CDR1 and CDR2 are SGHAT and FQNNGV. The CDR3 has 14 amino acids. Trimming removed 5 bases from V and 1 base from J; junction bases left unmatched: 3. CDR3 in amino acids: CASSPAGGTDTQYF. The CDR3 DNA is TGTGCCAGCAGCCCGGCGGGGGGCACAGATACGCAGTATTTT.

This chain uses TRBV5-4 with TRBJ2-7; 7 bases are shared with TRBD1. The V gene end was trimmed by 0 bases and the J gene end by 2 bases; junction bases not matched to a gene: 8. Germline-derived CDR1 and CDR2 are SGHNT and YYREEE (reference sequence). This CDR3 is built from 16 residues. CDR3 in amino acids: CASSLGGTAETYEQYF. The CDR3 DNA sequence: TGTGCCAGCAGCTTGGGTGGGACAGCCGAGACCTACGAGCAGTACTTC.